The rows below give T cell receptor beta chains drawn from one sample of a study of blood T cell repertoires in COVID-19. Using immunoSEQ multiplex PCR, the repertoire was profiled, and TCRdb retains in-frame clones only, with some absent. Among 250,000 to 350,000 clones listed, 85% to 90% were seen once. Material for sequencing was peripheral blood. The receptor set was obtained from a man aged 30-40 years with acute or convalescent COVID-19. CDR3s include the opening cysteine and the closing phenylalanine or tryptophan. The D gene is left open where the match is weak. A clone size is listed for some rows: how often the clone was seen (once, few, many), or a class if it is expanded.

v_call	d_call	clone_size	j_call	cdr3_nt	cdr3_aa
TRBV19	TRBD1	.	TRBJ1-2	TGTGCCAGTAGCACGGGACAGTATGGCTACACCTTC	CASSTGQYGYTF
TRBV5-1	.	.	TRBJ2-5	TGCGCCAGCAGCTTCGGGGGAGACCAAGAGACCCAGTACTTC	CASSFGGDQETQYF
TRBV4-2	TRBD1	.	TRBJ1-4	TGTGCCAGCAGCCAGTTGACAGGGACTACTAATGAAAAACTGTTTTTT	CASSQLTGTTNEKLFF
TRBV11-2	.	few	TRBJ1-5	TGTGCCAGCAGCTTAGACCTAAGCCAGCCCCAGCATTTT	CASSLDLSQPQHF
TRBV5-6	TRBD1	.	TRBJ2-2	TGTGCCAGCAGCTCCCTGGACAGGCCGGAGAATATCGGGGAGCTGTTTTTT	CASSSLDRPENIGELFF
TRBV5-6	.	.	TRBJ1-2	TGTGCCAGCTATGGGAACGGAGGGCTCTATGGCTACACCTTC	CASYGNGGLYGYTF
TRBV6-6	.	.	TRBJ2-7	TGTGCCAGCAGTTACTCGCTAGATATCGTATACGAGCAGTACTTC	CASSYSLDIVYEQYF
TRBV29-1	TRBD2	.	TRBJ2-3	TGCAGCGGAGCGGGGGGGGCGAATACGCAGTATTTT	CSGAGGANTQYF
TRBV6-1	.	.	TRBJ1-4	TGTGCCAGCAGTGAAGGGGTGTTTCAGTGGGACATAAGAGGTCGGGCAAAAAAACTGTTTTTT	CASSEGVFQWDIRGRAKKLFF
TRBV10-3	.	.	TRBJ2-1	TGTGCCATCAGTCGACGAGGAGGGAATGAGCAGTTCTTC	CAISRRGGNEQFF
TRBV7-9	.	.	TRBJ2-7	TGTGCCAGCAGCTTACAGGGTTACGAGCAGTACTTC	CASSLQGYEQYF
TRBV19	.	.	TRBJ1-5	TGTGCCAGTAGTATAGCAGGGGCCCAGCCCCAGCATTTT	CASSIAGAQPQHF
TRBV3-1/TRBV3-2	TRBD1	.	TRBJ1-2	TGTGCCAGCAGCCAAGTACAGGGGCGAGGCTATGGCTACACCTTC	CASSQVQGRGYGYTF
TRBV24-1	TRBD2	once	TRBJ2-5	TGTGCCACCAGTGATTTGGGGACTAGTCAAGAGACCCAGTACTTC	CATSDLGTSQETQYF
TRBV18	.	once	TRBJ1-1	TGTGCCAGCTCACCATCGAGGGGGGGAACTGAAGCTTTCTTT	CASSPSRGGTEAFF
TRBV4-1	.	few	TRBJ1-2	TGCGCCAGCAGCCAAGACGGGTTCTATGGCTACACCTTC	CASSQDGFYGYTF
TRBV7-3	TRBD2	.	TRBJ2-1	TGTGCCAGCAGCCAACTAGCGGACCCTTACAATGAGCAGTTCTTC	CASSQLADPYNEQFF
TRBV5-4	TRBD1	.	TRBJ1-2	TGTGCCAGCAGCTTGGGAACAGGGACAGGGCGGAGCTACACCTTC	CASSLGTGTGRSYTF
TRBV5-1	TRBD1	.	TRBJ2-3	TGCGCCAATACAGGGGGCGCGAACACAGATACGCAGTATTTT	CANTGGANTDTQYF
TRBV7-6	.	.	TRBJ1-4	TGTGCCAGCAGCTTAGGACGACAGGAGAAAACTAATGAAAAACTGTTTTTT	CASSLGRQEKTNEKLFF
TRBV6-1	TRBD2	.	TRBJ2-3	TGTGCCAGCAGTGTTTTCAGCGGGAGGCCTAAGGATACGCAGTATTTT	CASSVFSGRPKDTQYF
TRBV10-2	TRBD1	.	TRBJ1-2	TGCGCCAGCAGCGCCGGGACAGCATATGGCTACACCTTC	CASSAGTAYGYTF
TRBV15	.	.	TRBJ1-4	TGTGCCACCAGCACCAGGCCAGCAACTAATGAAAAACTGTTTTTT	CATSTRPATNEKLFF
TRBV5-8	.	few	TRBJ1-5	TGTGCCAGCAGCTTGTTGGGCCGTCAGCCCCAGCATTTT	CASSLLGRQPQHF
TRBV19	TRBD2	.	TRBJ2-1	TGTGCCAGTAGCCAATCAGCGGGAGGGTCCTACAATGAGCAGTTCTTC	CASSQSAGGSYNEQFF
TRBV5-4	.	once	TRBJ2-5	TGTGCCAGCAGCCCAGGGGTTGCAGTGAAGACCCAGTACTTC	CASSPGVAVKTQYF
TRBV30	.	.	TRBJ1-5	TGTGCCTGGAGTTCGGGACTCAATCAGCCCCAGCATTTT	CAWSSGLNQPQHF
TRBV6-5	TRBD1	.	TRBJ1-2	TGTGCCAGCGGACAGACAGGGCGGCGCGGGGAATTGACCTTC	CASGQTGRRGELTF
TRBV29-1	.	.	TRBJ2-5	TGCAGCGCGCAGGGGGGCAGGGCCCTTGGGACCCAGTACTTC	CSAQGGRALGTQYF
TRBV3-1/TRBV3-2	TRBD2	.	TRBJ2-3	TGTGCCAGCAGCCAAGATGGAGTTGGGGCGGGAGGCCTCTTAGATACGCAGTATTTT	CASSQDGVGAGGLLDTQYF
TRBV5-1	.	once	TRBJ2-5	TGCGCCAGCAGCTTGTCGAAGAGGGAGACCCAGTACTTC	CASSLSKRETQYF
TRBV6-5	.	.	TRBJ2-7	TGTGCCAGCAGTAATACAGGGTTCTACGAGCAGTACTTC	CASSNTGFYEQYF
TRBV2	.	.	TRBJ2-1	TGTGCCAGCAGTGAGGGGGCGCGTAATGAGCAGTTCTTC	CASSEGARNEQFF
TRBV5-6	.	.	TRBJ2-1	TGTGCCAGCAGCTTGCCCAGATTCGATGAGCAGTTCTTC	CASSLPRFDEQFF
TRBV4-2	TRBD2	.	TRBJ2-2	TGTGCCAGCAGCCAGGATAGCGGGAGGGCAACCGGGGAGCTGTTTTTT	CASSQDSGRATGELFF
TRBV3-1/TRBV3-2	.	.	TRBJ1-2	TGTGCCAGCAGCCAAGATCGATCGGGGGTGCTCTATGGCTACACCTTC	CASSQDRSGVLYGYTF
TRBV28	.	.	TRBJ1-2	TGTGCCTTAGGGCAGGGCTATGGCTACACCTTC	CALGQGYGYTF
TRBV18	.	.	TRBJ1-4	TGTGCCAGCTCGGTGAGGACAACTAATGAAAAACTGTTTTTT	CASSVRTTNEKLFF
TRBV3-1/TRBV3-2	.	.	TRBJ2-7	TGTGCCAGCAGGGGTGCGGAGGAGCAGTACTTC	CASRGAEEQYF
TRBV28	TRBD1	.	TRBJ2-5	TGTGCCAGCAGTCTTGCCGGGACAGGGAGGTTCGAGACCCAGTACTTC	CASSLAGTGRFETQYF
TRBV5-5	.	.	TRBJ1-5	TGTGCCAGCAGCTTGATTTTACGGGAGGTAATGGAGCCCCAGCATTTT	CASSLILREVMEPQHF
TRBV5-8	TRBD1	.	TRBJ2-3	TGTGCCAGCAGTATTAGACAGGGGAGACCAGATACGCAGTATTTT	CASSIRQGRPDTQYF
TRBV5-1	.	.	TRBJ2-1	TGCGCCAGCAGCTTGGTGTCCGGGAGCTCCTACAATGAGCAGTTCTTC	CASSLVSGSSYNEQFF
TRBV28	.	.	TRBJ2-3	TGTGCCAGCAGTTTACCCCTCGGTCCGGGGGGCTTCGATACGCAGTATTTT	CASSLPLGPGGFDTQYF
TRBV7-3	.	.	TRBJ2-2	TGTGCCAGCAGCTCACAACCTGGTGGCGGGGAGCTGTTTTTT	CASSSQPGGGELFF
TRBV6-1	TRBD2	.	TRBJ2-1	TGTGCCAGCAGTGAAATCTGGCGGGAGGATTACAATGAGCAGTTCTTC	CASSEIWREDYNEQFF
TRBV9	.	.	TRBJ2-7	TGTGCCAGCAGCGTAGGGCACTCAGGTTCCTACGAGCAGTACTTC	CASSVGHSGSYEQYF
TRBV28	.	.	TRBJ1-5	TGTGCCAGCAGTTTTGACTGGCCCCAGCATTTT	CASSFDWPQHF
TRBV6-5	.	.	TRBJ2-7	TGTGCCAGCACCTTACTCTCTGGCGAGCAGTACTTC	CASTLLSGEQYF
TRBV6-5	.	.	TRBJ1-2	TGTGCCAGCAGTTGGGGCGGGGGCGTGTTTGGCTACACCTTC	CASSWGGGVFGYTF
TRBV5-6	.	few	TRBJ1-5	TGTGCCAGCAGCTTTCCACTCGCAGGGATGTGCCAGCCCCAGCATTTT	CASSFPLAGMCQPQHF
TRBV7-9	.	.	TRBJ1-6	TGTGCCAGCAGCGACGACAGATTTAATTCACCCCTCCACTTT	CASSDDRFNSPLHF
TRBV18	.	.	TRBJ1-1	TGTGCCAGCTCACCATTACCGGGGGAAGCTTTCTTT	CASSPLPGEAFF
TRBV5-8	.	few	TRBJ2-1	TGTGCCAGCAGCTTTAGAGCGGGTTCCTACAATGAGCAGTTCTTC	CASSFRAGSYNEQFF
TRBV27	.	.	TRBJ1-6	TGTGCCAGCAGTTTGGAGGGACAATCGGGAGGTTATAATTCACCCCTCCACTTT	CASSLEGQSGGYNSPLHF
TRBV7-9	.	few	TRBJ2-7	TGTGCCAGCAGCACCCTAGAATACTACGAGCAGTACTTC	CASSTLEYYEQYF
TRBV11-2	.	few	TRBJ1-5	TGTGCCAGCAGCTTAGGGAGGAGTCAGCCCCAGCATTTT	CASSLGRSQPQHF